The 24 T cell receptor beta chains below all came from one sample that was sequenced in a study of cytomegalovirus exposure and HLA in healthy donors. The PCR used 60 Vbeta and 13 Jbeta primers. Repertoires were generated with immunoSEQ multiplex PCR, while TCRdb's copy carries only in-frame clones and drops some. This table has about 170,000 clones, about 65% appearing once. The material sequenced was PBMCs. These TCRs come from a girl aged 5-17 years in good health and CMV-seronegative.

The chain recombines TRBV4-1 with TRBJ1-1; D may be TRBD1 (5 bases). This CDR3 comprises 13 residues. CDR1 and CDR2 (germline): MGHRA, YSYEKL. Trimming took 0 bases from V and 11 from J, leaving 13 bases between them. In DNA form, the CDR3 reads TGCGCCAGCAGCCAAGAAGGCGTCCGGGGGGCTTTCTTT. It translates to CASSQEGVRGAFF.

Only a few counts were recorded for this clone. The V gene is TRBV5-6, the J gene TRBJ2-1, with TRBD2 matching 10 bases. The length of the CDR3 is 18 residues. CDR1 is SGHDT, CDR2 YYEEEE, per germline. The ends lost 2 bases at V and 5 bases at J; junction bases unmatched: 13. In nucleotides, the CDR3 is TGTGCCAGCAGCTTTCAATCCGGACTAGCGGTCACCCACAATGAGCAGTTCTTC. Its protein product is CASSFQSGLAVTHNEQFF.

The chain has TRBV5-4 and TRBJ2-7; tentatively, D is TRBD2 (6 bases). There are 15 residues in the CDR3. Germline V CDR1 and CDR2: SGHNT, YYREEE (reference sequence). Deletions cut 2 bases from V and 0 bases from J, with 12 bases between. CDR3 nucleotides: TGTGCCAGCAGCTTCCCGGGGGTAAGCTCCTACGAGCAGTACTTC. It yields the protein CASSFPGVSSYEQYF.

The rearrangement links TRBV5-1 to TRBJ1-5; possibly TRBD1 for D (6 bases). The V gene lost 2 bases and the J gene lost 1 base, with 16 bases spanning the gap. The CDR3 extends over 17 amino acids. The germline V gene encodes CDR1 SGHRS and CDR2 YFSETQ. CDR3 region: CASSLDAGVSSNQPQHF. CDR3 nucleotides: TGCGCCAGCAGCTTAGATGCAGGGGTATCGAGCAATCAGCCCCAGCATTTT.

This clone appeared a single time. V usage is TRBV7-9 and J usage is TRBJ1-4; maybe TRBD1 (5 bases). The V end lost 9 bases, the J end lost 12 bases, and 20 bases lay between the germline ends. There are 13 residues in the CDR3. Germline V gives CDR1 SEHNR, CDR2 FQNEAQ (reference sequence). As DNA, the CDR3 is TGTGCCAGTTCCTGGACACCCCAAGGAGAACTGTTTTTT. Translated, it gives CASSWTPQGELFF.

The genes are TRBV27 and TRBJ2-1, with 7 positions matching TRBD1. J was trimmed by 4 bases and V by 7 bases; bases with no gene match: 7. This CDR3 has 14 amino acids. The V gene's germline CDR1 is MNHEY and CDR2 SMNVEV (reference sequence). The CDR3 loop reads CASTTGTEYNEQFF. CDR3 sequence (DNA): TGTGCCAGCACCACCGGGACAGAATACAATGAGCAGTTCTTC.

The chain links TRBV10-3 to TRBJ2-5; 7 bases fit TRBD2. The J segment lost 3 bases and the V segment lost 8 bases, leaving 12 bases of the junction unmatched. CDR1 ENHRY and CDR2 SYGVKD come from the germline V gene. The CDR3 is made up of 15 amino acids. Here the CDR3 reads CAIRPYAAGEETQYF. CDR3 DNA sequence: TGTGCCATCCGGCCTTATGCGGCGGGGGAAGAGACCCAGTACTTC.

The V and J genes are TRBV5-4 and TRBJ1-2, with unresolved D. The V end lost 10 bases, the J end lost 5 bases, and 15 bases lay between the germline ends. The CDR3 totals 12 residues. Looked up from germline, CDR1 is SGHNT and CDR2 is YYREEE (reference sequence). CDR3 region: CAFRGNLYGYTF. Written as DNA, the CDR3 is TGTGCCTTTCGCGGGAACCTTTATGGCTACACCTTC.

The V call is TRBV6-6, the J call TRBJ1-5; 7 positions match TRBD1. CDR3 size: 13 residues. The germline gives CDR1 MNHNY, CDR2 SVGAGI (reference sequence). V lost 2 bases, J lost 6 bases, and 1 base stayed unmatched. CDR3 nucleotides: TGTGCCAGCAGTTACGACAGGGTTCAGCCCCAGCATTTT. As protein: CASSYDRVQPQHF.

The CDR3 region is CASSVGPAGGVDTQYF. The CDR3 region has the DNA TGTGCCAGCAGCGTAGGGCCAGCGGGGGGGGTAGATACGCAGTATTTT. V and J are TRBV9 and TRBJ2-3, with 10 bases that match TRBD2. Unmatched junction bases numbered 6, after V lost 0 bases and J lost 5 bases. The CDR3 is 16 amino acids. CDR1 and CDR2 from the germline V gene are SGDLS and YYNGEE. Using reference TRBV9 and TRBJ2-3 for the parts outside the CDR3, the full variable domain is DSGVTQTPKHLITATGQRVTLRCSPRSGDLSVYWYQQSLDQGLQFLIQYYNGEERAKGNILERFSAQQFPDLHSELNLSSLELGDSALYFCASSVGPAGGVDTQYFGPGTRLTVL.

The V and J genes are TRBV4-2 and TRBJ1-3, with 7 bases fitting TRBD1. The trim removed 3 bases at V and 0 bases at J, leaving 5 bases unmatched. CDR3 length equals 16 residues. Germline CDR1 LGHNA, CDR2 YNFKEQ. CDR3 region: CASSHTGQSSGNTIYF. The CDR3 DNA reads as TGTGCCAGCAGCCATACGGGACAGAGCTCTGGAAACACCATATATTTT.

The chain employs TRBV7-9 and TRBJ2-3, with TRBD1 as a possible D gene (6 bases). Per germline, CDR1 SEHNR and CDR2 FQNEAQ (reference sequence). CDR3 length: 14 amino acids. The ends were cut back, 1 base at V and 9 bases at J, with 14 bases in the middle. As DNA, the CDR3 is TGTGCCAGCAGCTTAGGCCGGGACAAACAAACGCAGTATTTT. Residues: CASSLGRDKQTQYF.

This clone is a singleton in its sample. The chain employs TRBV4-2 and TRBJ2-3, with 12 bases matching TRBD2. Germline values: CDR1 LGHNA, CDR2 YNFKEQ. The junction had 8 bases not matched to a gene; V was cut back by 2 bases and J by 5 bases. This CDR3 region has 17 residues. The DNA of the CDR3 is TGTGCCAGCAGCCAAAAACTAGCGGGGGGAGCGGGAGATACGCAGTATTTT. It encodes CASSQKLAGGAGDTQYF.

The CDR3 spells CASSHNPDRHTGELFF. The CDR3 DNA follows: TGCGCCAGCAGCCACAATCCGGACAGACACACCGGGGAGCTGTTTTTT. The chain employs TRBV4-1 and TRBJ2-2, with a possible D match to TRBD1 (6 bases). The germline V and J ends were trimmed by 3 bases and 3 bases, with 14 bases remaining between them. The CDR3 sequence is 16 residues long. Germline V gene sequence: CDR1 MGHRA, CDR2 YSYEKL.

This chain uses TRBV5-6 with TRBJ2-5; 8 bases fit TRBD1. J was trimmed by 2 bases and V by 0 bases; bases with no gene match: 6. The CDR3 covers 16 residues. The V gene's germline CDR1 is SGHDT and CDR2 YYEEEE. CDR3: CASSLAAGGPQETQYF. CDR3 coding DNA: TGTGCCAGCAGCTTGGCCGCAGGGGGCCCGCAAGAGACCCAGTACTTC.

This clone has more than one count but fewer than ten. The chain links TRBV15 to TRBJ2-1; 10 bases are shared with TRBD2. With 1 base clipped from V and 4 bases from J, the junction kept 1 base outside the gene matches. Germline CDR1 and CDR2: LNHNV and YYDKDF (reference sequence). The CDR3 consists of 15 residues. CDR3 in amino acids: CATSRGSGGYNEQFF. For the CDR3, the DNA is TGTGCCACCAGCAGAGGTAGCGGGGGGTACAATGAGCAGTTCTTC.

The sample holds a few counts of this clone. The chain links TRBV19 to TRBJ1-1; maybe TRBD1 (6 bases). The CDR3 totals 17 residues. The germline V and J ends were trimmed by 3 bases and 0 bases, with 17 bases remaining between them. CDR1 and CDR2 (germline): LNHDA, SQIVND (reference sequence). DNA for the CDR3: TGTGCCAGTAGTATTGGGTGGGGGGGCGCCGTGAACACTGAAGCTTTCTTT. It specifies CASSIGWGGAVNTEAFF.

The chain combines TRBV6-5 with TRBJ1-5, with a weak D call TRBD1 (6 bases). CDR1 MNHEY and CDR2 SVGAGI come from the germline V gene. V gave up 5 bases and J gave up 6 bases, with 11 bases separating them. CDR3 length: 13 residues. Written as DNA, the CDR3 is TGTGCCAGCAGTACAGGGTGGAGTCAGCCCCAGCATTTT. Protein sequence: CASSTGWSQPQHF.

V is TRBV5-1 and J is TRBJ2-5, with D perhaps matching TRBD2 (6 bases). The ends were cut back, 4 bases at V and 4 bases at J, with 14 bases in the middle. Germline values: CDR1 SGHRS, CDR2 YFSETQ. The CDR3 has 14 residues. The CDR3 reads CASSHNPGGETQYF. CDR3 bases: TGCGCCAGCAGCCACAACCCCGGGGGAGAGACCCAGTACTTC. Full variable domain (missing parts from reference TRBV5-1 and TRBJ2-5): KAGVTQTPRYLIKTRGQQVTLSCSPISGHRSVSWYQQTPGQGLQFLFEYFSETQRNKGNFPGRFSGRQFSNSRSEMNVSTLELGDSALYLCASSHNPGGETQYFGPGTRLLVL.

The rearrangement uses TRBV7-6 and TRBJ2-2; D ambiguous. V lost 2 bases to trimming and J lost 1 base, with 5 bases between them. This CDR3 contains 14 residues. CDR1 is SGHVS and CDR2 is FNYEAQ in the germline V gene. The chain's CDR3 is CASSLNQNTGELFF. The CDR3 bases are TGTGCCAGCAGCTTAAATCAGAACACCGGGGAGCTGTTTTTT.

The chain is built from TRBV10-1 and TRBJ1-1, with 7 bases lining up with TRBD1. The germline V gene has CDR1 WNHNN and CDR2 SYGVQD (reference sequence). CDR3 length: 13 amino acids. The V segment lost 4 bases and the J segment 5 bases; nucleotides outside the gene matches: 4. CDR3 in amino acids: CASSAEGATEAFF. CDR3 nucleotide sequence: TGCGCCAGCAGTGCCGAGGGGGCAACTGAAGCTTTCTTT.

In this sample, this clone turned up once. The rearrangement links TRBV29-1 to TRBJ2-5; a weak D match, TRBD1 (6 bases). The CDR3 length is 15 residues. V lost 7 bases and J 1 base, leaving 19 bases between the germline ends. The germline V gene has CDR1 SQVTM and CDR2 ANQGSEA. The CDR3 here is CSATRGHSRQETQYF. CDR3 nucleotides: TGCAGCGCCACGAGGGGACACTCACGCCAAGAGACCCAGTACTTC.

The chain has TRBV13 and TRBJ2-5; D unclear. The CDR3 sequence is 13 residues long. The V gene's germline CDR1 is PRHDT and CDR2 FYEKMQ (reference sequence). Trimming cost V 1 base and J 4 bases, with 7 bases left between them. CDR3 protein: CASSLASRETQYF. The DNA of the CDR3 is TGTGCCAGCAGCTTAGCTAGTCGAGAGACCCAGTACTTC.

The V gene is TRBV30, the J gene TRBJ1-6, with no clear D. The V end was cut by 1 base, the J end by 10 bases, with 11 bases between. This CDR3 has 13 amino acids. The V gene's germline CDR1 is GTSNPN and CDR2 SVGIG (reference sequence). The CDR3 DNA follows: TGTGCCTGGAGTGGTCCCCGGGGATCACCCCTCCACTTT. This gives the protein CAWSGPRGSPLHF. The entire variable domain, with the rest obtained from reference TRBV30 and TRBJ1-6, is as follows: SQTIHQWPATLVQPVGSPLSLECTVEGTSNPNLYWYRQAAGRGLQLLFYSVGIGQISSEVPQNLSASRPQDRQFILSSKKLLLSDSGFYLCAWSGPRGSPLHFGNGTRLTVT.